These 32 T cell receptor beta chains came from one sample sequenced in a study of cytomegalovirus exposure and HLA in healthy donors. The method was immunoSEQ multiplex PCR; TCRdb's version includes in-frame clones alone and lacks a portion of them. The sample shows 140,000 to 150,000 clones, over 80% of them seen only once. Sequencing was carried out using PBMCs. The receptors shown here come from a man between 18 and 35 years old in good health and CMV-seropositive.

This chain joins TRBV5-1 and TRBJ2-5; 10 positions agree with TRBD2. Trimming took 0 bases from V and 4 from J; bases not matched to a gene: 6. Germline CDR1 is SGHRS and CDR2 is YFSETQ. The CDR3 covers 16 residues. Here the CDR3 DNA reads TGCGCCAGCAGCTTGGGAGCGGGAGGGCCGTTAGAGACCCAGTACTTC. Amino acid sequence: CASSLGAGGPLETQYF.

The V gene is TRBV5-1, the J gene TRBJ2-7, with D uncertain. The CDR3 loop spans 16 amino acids. V shed 0 bases and J shed 3 bases, with 16 bases lying between them. Germline V lookup: CDR1 SGHRS, CDR2 YFSETQ. The chain's CDR3 is CASSLGQRKSNYEQYF. CDR3 sequence (DNA): TGCGCCAGCAGCTTGGGCCAGCGAAAATCTAACTACGAGCAGTACTTC.

As for this clone: At one boundary the junction diverges from the germline segment, which might be a read error. The chain joins TRBV4-1 to TRBJ1-2, with D unresolved. CDR1 is MGHRA and CDR2 is YSYEKL in the germline V gene. The length of the CDR3 is 13 residues. The CDR3 DNA is TGCGCCAGCAGCCAAGGAGGGCGGGCACTACCTCCCTTC. Translating it yields CASSQGGRALPPF.

This chain links TRBV10-3 with TRBJ2-7, with D perhaps matching TRBD1 (5 bases). Per germline, CDR1 ENHRY and CDR2 SYGVKD. CDR3 length: 14 residues. V was shortened by 4 bases and J by 0 bases, with 10 bases between the two germline ends. The CDR3 sequence is CAISGLDNSYEQYF. The CDR3 DNA reads as TGTGCCATCAGTGGATTGGACAACTCCTACGAGCAGTACTTC.

V usage is TRBV28 and J usage is TRBJ1-1, with D unclear. The CDR3 has 12 residues. V shed 7 bases and J shed 5 bases, with 11 bases lying between them. The germline V gene has CDR1 MDHEN and CDR2 SYDVKM. The DNA for the CDR3 is TGTGCCAGCACCATTGGGAGAACTGAAGCTTTCTTT. Translating gives CASTIGRTEAFF.

The chain couples TRBV9 to TRBJ2-2, with 8 bases identical to TRBD2. With V trimmed by 5 bases and J by 4 bases, 1 base remained unmatched. This CDR3 is 13 amino acids long. Germline V gene sequence: CDR1 SGDLS, CDR2 YYNGEE. The CDR3 sequence: CASRTSVTGELFF. The CDR3 DNA sequence: TGTGCCAGCAGGACTAGCGTCACCGGGGAGCTGTTTTTT.

As DNA, the CDR3 is TGTGCCAGCAGGACCCCGGGACAGGGACAAGAGACCCAGTACTTC. The encoded protein is CASRTPGQGQETQYF. The V gene is TRBV27, the J gene TRBJ2-5; TRBD1 agrees at 9 bases. The CDR3 sequence is 15 residues long. Germline CDR1 MNHEY, CDR2 SMNVEV (reference sequence). V was clipped by 6 bases and J by 2 bases; unmatched bases: 7.

The chain combines TRBV7-6 with TRBJ2-2; 7 nucleotides line up with TRBD1. The junction had 11 bases not matched to a gene; V was cut back by 1 base and J by 6 bases. There are 17 residues in the CDR3. Germline V gene lookup returns CDR1 SGHVS and CDR2 FNYEAQ. The CDR3 nucleotides read TGTGCCAGCAGCTTAGTGGGCCAAACAGGGGTAGCCGGGGAGCTGTTTTTT. Amino acids: CASSLVGQTGVAGELFF.

This rearrangement joins TRBV5-1 to TRBJ1-3; D perhaps matches TRBD1 (5 bases). The germline gives CDR1 SGHRS, CDR2 YFSETQ. The V end was cut by 0 bases, the J end by 5 bases, with 6 bases between. This CDR3 spans 13 amino acids. The CDR3 nucleotides are TGCGCCAGCAGCTTGGAGGGGCGAAACACCATATATTTT. It encodes CASSLEGRNTIYF.

This sequence joins TRBV29-1 and TRBJ1-1, with TRBD1 matching over 8 bases. CDR1 is SQVTM and CDR2 is ANQGSEA in the germline V gene. V was clipped by 6 bases and J by 4 bases; unmatched bases: 7. The CDR3 length is 13 residues. CDR3 sequence reads: CSVLQTGGTEAFF. Here the CDR3 DNA reads TGCAGCGTCCTACAAACAGGGGGCACTGAAGCTTTCTTT. Filled out from reference TRBV29-1 and TRBJ1-1, the complete variable domain reads SAVISQKPSRDICQRGTSLTIQCQVDSQVTMMFWYRQQPGQSLTLIATANQGSEATYESGFVIDKFPISRPNLTFSTLTVSNMSPEDSSIYLCSVLQTGGTEAFFGQGTRLTVV.

This clone was recorded once. The chain joins TRBV7-9 to TRBJ2-1; 8 positions agree with TRBD2. The CDR3 has 19 amino acids. V shed 1 base, J shed 2 bases, and the junction held 13 bases outside the gene matches. Germline loops: CDR1 SEHNR, CDR2 FQNEAQ (reference sequence). The CDR3 protein is CASSLGELAVLRAYNEQFF. In DNA, the CDR3 is TGTGCCAGCAGCTTAGGTGAACTAGCGGTCCTACGCGCCTACAATGAGCAGTTCTTC.

The chain carries TRBV28 and TRBJ2-5; the match to TRBD1 covers 8 bases. CDR3 size: 16 residues. Germline V gene data show CDR1 as MDHEN and CDR2 as SYDVKM. J gave up 3 bases and V 4 bases, and 10 bases lay outside the gene matches. CDR3 nucleotide sequence: TGTGCCAGCAGTTACCGATCGACAGGGGTCAAAGAGACCCAGTACTTC. Protein product: CASSYRSTGVKETQYF.

The chain carries TRBV5-1 and TRBJ2-5, with 8 bases aligning to TRBD1. The CDR3 consists of 16 residues. The V segment lost 3 bases and the J segment 4 bases; nucleotides outside the gene matches: 11. Germline V gene lookup returns CDR1 SGHRS and CDR2 YFSETQ. The CDR3 DNA follows: TGCGCCAGCAGCTCGCGGACAGGGCGAGGGAGAGAGACCCAGTACTTC. Its translation: CASSSRTGRGRETQYF.

The V call is TRBV9, the J call TRBJ2-5, with 9 nucleotides matching TRBD1. The V and J ends lost 4 bases and 1 base, in that order; junction bases with no gene match: 8. Germline V gene data show CDR1 as SGDLS and CDR2 as YYNGEE. The CDR3 sequence is 16 residues long. The CDR3 is CASSRGTGTFQETQYF. The CDR3 region has the DNA TGTGCCAGCAGCAGGGGGACAGGGACCTTCCAAGAGACCCAGTACTTC.

The chain is built from TRBV7-9 and TRBJ2-7; D unresolved. Trimming took off 5 bases at V and 3 bases at J, with 5 bases between the two ends. The CDR3 covers 11 residues. Per the germline V gene, CDR1 is SEHNR and CDR2 is FQNEAQ (reference sequence). The CDR3 region has the DNA TGTGCCAGCAGCGCGGACTACGAGCAGTACTTC. Its translation is CASSADYEQYF.

The CDR3 here is CASSPWQTDTQYF. CDR3 sequence (DNA): TGTGCCAGCAGCCCCTGGCAAACAGATACGCAGTATTTT. This rearrangement joins TRBV11-1 to TRBJ2-3; D is unclear. The germline CDR1 and CDR2 sequences are SGHAT and FQDESV (reference sequence). The CDR3 loop spans 13 amino acids. The V end was cut by 5 bases, the J end by 3 bases, with 9 bases between.

The chain joins TRBV14 to TRBJ2-7, with TRBD1 identical over 9 bases. V trimming: 2 bases; J trimming: 3 bases; junction bases outside the gene matches: 8. The CDR3 contains 16 residues. The germline CDR1 and CDR2 sequences are SGHDN and FVKESK. CDR3 sequence reads: CASSQPHRDRDYEQYF. CDR3 bases: TGTGCCAGCAGCCAACCTCACCGGGACAGGGACTACGAGCAGTACTTC.

The J gene is TRBJ2-3, the V gene TRBV6-5; TRBD2 agrees at 9 bases. CDR1 is MNHEY and CDR2 is SVGAGI in the germline V gene. The trim removed 7 bases at V and 2 bases at J, leaving 4 bases unmatched. The CDR3 consists of 14 residues. CDR3 coding DNA: TGTGCCAGCATGGCGGGAGGGCCCACAGATACGCAGTATTTT. It codes for CASMAGGPTDTQYF.

The rearrangement joins TRBV5-4 to TRBJ2-3, with TRBD1 matching over 8 bases. The germline V gene encodes CDR1 SGHNT and CDR2 YYREEE (reference sequence). The CDR3 has 15 residues. The ends lost 6 bases at V and 9 bases at J; junction bases unmatched: 15. CDR3 amino acids: CASTSAGTGVTTQYF. DNA of the CDR3: TGTGCCAGCACTTCCGCCGGGACAGGTGTGACGACGCAGTATTTT.

J is TRBJ1-5 and V is TRBV4-1; D call uncertain. V lost 4 bases and J 4 bases, leaving 11 bases between the germline ends. Germline assignment: CDR1 MGHRA and CDR2 YSYEKL. The CDR3 loop spans 14 amino acids. The CDR3 spells CASSPPRANQPQHF. The CDR3 DNA reads TGCGCCAGCAGCCCCCCCCGCGCGAATCAGCCCCAGCATTTT.

V is TRBV19 and J is TRBJ1-1; D uncertain. Trimming took off 9 bases at V and 1 base at J, with 12 bases between the two ends. Germline CDR1 LNHDA, CDR2 SQIVND (reference sequence). This CDR3 is 13 amino acids long. The CDR3: CASDPSGNTEAFF. In DNA form, the CDR3 reads TGTGCCAGCGATCCTTCGGGGAACACTGAAGCTTTCTTT.

This chain uses TRBV2 with TRBJ1-5, with 8 bases lining up with TRBD1. Trimming removed 6 bases from V and 2 bases from J; junction bases left unmatched: 12. This CDR3 spans 17 amino acids. Germline V gene lookup returns CDR1 SNHLY and CDR2 FYNNEI. In DNA form, the CDR3 reads TGTGCCAGCAGGACACCAGGACAGGGACTACGCAATCAGCCCCAGCATTTT. Encoded protein: CASRTPGQGLRNQPQHF. Full variable domain (remainder filled in from reference TRBV2 and TRBJ1-5): EPEVTQTPSHQVTQMGQEVILRCVPISNHLYFYWYRQILGQKVEFLVSFYNNEISEKSEIFDDQFSVERPDGSNFTLKIRSTKLEDSAMYFCASRTPGQGLRNQPQHFGDGTRLSIL.

The V gene is TRBV27, the J gene TRBJ1-6; TRBD1 aligns across 8 bases. J gave up 3 bases and V 6 bases, and 7 bases lay outside the gene matches. The CDR3 is 16 residues long. Germline V gene sequence: CDR1 MNHEY, CDR2 SMNVEV (reference sequence). The CDR3 bases are TGTGCCAGCAGCCCGACAGGGGACGTCTATAATTCACCCCTCCACTTT. Residues: CASSPTGDVYNSPLHF.

Points on this clone: Its ends do not fully match the called genes, so a read error is possible. CDR3 DNA sequence: TGCGCGAGCAGGGAGCGGGGGGAGGATACGCAGTATTTT. Its protein is CASRERGEDTQYF. The chain recombines TRBV5-1 with TRBJ2-3, with 9 bases fitting TRBD2. The CDR3 runs 13 residues. Germline V CDR1 and CDR2: SGHRS, YFSETQ.

This clone has a single count. The chain carries TRBV11-2 and TRBJ1-2; possible D gene TRBD1, 6 bases. The CDR3 length is 19 residues. The V and J ends lost 4 bases and 4 bases respectively, with 28 bases between them. Germline CDR1 reads SGHAT; CDR2 reads FQNNGV. CDR3 nucleotide sequence: TGTGCCAGCAGCTCCCTAATGAACAGGGAGCGGAGTTCAACCTATGGCTACACCTTC. It translates to CASSSLMNRERSSTYGYTF.

The chain uses TRBV29-1 and TRBJ1-1, with D tentatively TRBD1 (6 bases). The V end was cut by 7 bases, the J end by 3 bases, with 27 bases between. The germline V gene encodes CDR1 SQVTM and CDR2 ANQGSEA. The CDR3 spans 17 residues. The CDR3 protein is CSGGDRDTFEWDTEAFF. CDR3 nucleotide sequence: TGCAGCGGGGGAGACCGGGACACCTTTGAGTGGGACACTGAAGCTTTCTTT.

The CDR3: CAGRVGGSNTEAFF. The CDR3 DNA follows: TGTGCCGGTCGGGTCGGAGGCTCGAACACTGAAGCTTTCTTT. The chain uses TRBV2 and TRBJ1-1; no clear D. Trimming took 11 bases from V and 1 from J, leaving 17 bases between them. Germline-derived CDR1 and CDR2 are SNHLY and FYNNEI. The length of the CDR3 is 14 residues.

The V gene is TRBV7-9, the J gene TRBJ2-7; D perhaps matches TRBD2 (5 bases). This CDR3 region has 16 residues. Germline-derived CDR1 and CDR2 are SEHNR and FQNEAQ (reference sequence). The V and J ends lost 3 bases and 1 base respectively, with 16 bases between them. The CDR3 nucleotides read TGTGCCAGCAGCTTGGGAGCTGCTACTCAATCCTACGAGCAGTACTTC. Residues: CASSLGAATQSYEQYF.

The chain couples TRBV10-2 to TRBJ2-1; tentatively, D is TRBD2 (5 bases). The CDR3 runs 12 residues. CDR1 is WSHSY and CDR2 is SAAADI in the germline V gene. The V and J ends lost 4 bases and 7 bases respectively, with 8 bases between them. The CDR3 here is CASSAPGNEQFF. CDR3 DNA: TGCGCCAGCAGTGCCCCGGGGAATGAGCAGTTCTTC.

The chain links TRBV6-6 to TRBJ2-3, with TRBD2 as a possible D gene (6 bases). The CDR3 runs to 16 residues. CDR1 and CDR2 from the germline V gene are MNHNY and SVGAGI (reference sequence). The V and J ends lost 6 bases and 0 bases respectively, with 16 bases between them. CDR3 nucleotide sequence: TGTGCCAGCAGGCTCCGGGACTGGGGAAGCACAGATACGCAGTATTTT. Its protein product is CASRLRDWGSTDTQYF.

The chain joins TRBV27 to TRBJ1-5; D unclear. This CDR3 contains 13 residues. CDR1 MNHEY and CDR2 SMNVEV come from the germline V gene (reference sequence). Trimming removed 8 bases at V and 4 bases at J, with 12 bases between. CDR3 sequence: CASQISPNQPQHF. The CDR3 nucleotides read TGTGCCAGCCAGATTTCCCCTAATCAGCCCCAGCATTTT.

The rearrangement uses TRBV7-6 and TRBJ2-7; 7 bases match TRBD1. J was trimmed by 7 bases and V by 1 base; bases with no gene match: 19. This CDR3 has 18 amino acids. Germline V gene sequence: CDR1 SGHVS, CDR2 FNYEAQ. The CDR3 DNA reads TGTGCCAGCAGCTTAGTAGGCGGACCGGGACAGCCACTAGGGGAGCAGTACTTC. Translated: CASSLVGGPGQPLGEQYF.